This T cell receptor beta chain was identified in a study of blood T cell repertoires in COVID-19. The protocol was immunoSEQ multiplex PCR, while the TCRdb copy is restricted to in-frame clones and leaves out a portion. The table has 30,000 to 40,000 clones, 80% to 90% seen once; the top ten hold 9.8%. This CDR3 spans 15 amino acids. The V gene's germline CDR1 is SGHNT and CDR2 YENEEA. The ends were cut back, 5 bases at V and 5 bases at J, with 18 bases in the middle. Specimen: peripheral blood. This sequence joins TRBV11-3 and TRBJ2-5; D may be TRBD1 (5 bases). The clonotype comes from a human donor in a cohort sampled during active COVID-19. The CDR3 reads CASSPSRGFAETQYF. DNA of the CDR3: TGTGCCAGCAGCCCCTCAAGGGGCTTTGCGGAGACCCAGTACTTC.